This TCR beta chain is drawn from a study of OX40 agonist ivuxolimab in advanced cancers. Per the germline V gene, CDR1 is SGHTA and CDR2 is FQGNSA. The CDR3 is 14 amino acids. Unmatched junction bases numbered 3, after V lost 4 bases and J lost 1 base. Using immunoSEQ multiplex PCR, the repertoire was profiled, and TCRdb retains in-frame clones only, with some absent. The sample has 80,000 to 100,000 clones; roughly 89% are singletons. This clonotype was obtained from an adult with an advanced solid tumor such as melanoma, head and neck, liver or kidney cancer. The sample was CD4+ or CD8+ T cells sorted from blood, taken in a trial of the OX40 agonist ivuxolimab. This rearrangement joins TRBV7-2 to TRBJ2-5, with TRBD1 matching over 7 bases. The CDR3 is CASSWTGSQETQYF. Written as DNA, the CDR3 is TGTGCCAGCAGCTGGACAGGCAGCCAAGAGACCCAGTACTTC.